Sequencing of this TCR beta chain was carried out in a study of post-analysis software for immune sequencing data. Overall study context: The study covered relapsing-remitting, secondary progressive and progressive-relapsing courses of multiple sclerosis.

Each TCR beta cDNA library carried unique molecular identifiers. About 460,000 cDNA molecules were obtained from roughly 0.93 to 9.6 million T cells. TCRdb processed the PCR reads anew with MiXCR; each CDR3 protein has one entry. The table lists almost 700,000 distinct CDR3 sequences, 59% of them singletons. A remark on this clonotype: Its antigen is not known.

Trimming at V came to 6 bases and at J to 0 bases, leaving 7 bases not matched to a gene. The CDR3 runs 17 residues. Study results and caveats: Compared against controls, patients with multiple sclerosis displayed significantly lower normalized Chao1 diversity. Under the F measure, samples that were prepared in one batch clustered strongly together. The five TRBV segments detected at higher frequency in patients than in controls included TRBV5-6, TRBV5-1 and TRBV20-1.

The sequencing sample was made of blood. The receptor was isolated from a girl aged 2 to 9 with multiple sclerosis. V and J are TRBV12-3 or TRBV12-4 and TRBJ2-4; 11 bases map to TRBD2. In nucleotides, the CDR3 is TGTGCCAGCAGGATACTAGCGGGGGCCATAGCCAAAAACATTCAGTACTTC. It specifies CASRILAGAIAKNIQYF.